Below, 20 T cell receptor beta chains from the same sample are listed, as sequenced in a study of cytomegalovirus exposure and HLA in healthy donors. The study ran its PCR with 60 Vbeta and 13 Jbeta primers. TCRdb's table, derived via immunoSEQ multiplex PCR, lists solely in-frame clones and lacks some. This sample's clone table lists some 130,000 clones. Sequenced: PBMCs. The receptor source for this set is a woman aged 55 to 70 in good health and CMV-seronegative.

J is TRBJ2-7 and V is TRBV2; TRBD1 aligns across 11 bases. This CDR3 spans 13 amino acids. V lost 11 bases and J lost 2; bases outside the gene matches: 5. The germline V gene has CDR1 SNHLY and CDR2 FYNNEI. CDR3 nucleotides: TGTGCCGGGGGGACAGGGGGGACCTACGAGCAGTACTTC. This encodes CAGGTGGTYEQYF.

CDR3 sequence reads: CATEILGGPAFF. The CDR3 region has the DNA TGTGCCACCGAAATACTCGGGGGGCCAGCTTTCTTT. The chain links TRBV6-5 to TRBJ1-1; D is perhaps TRBD1 (6 bases). CDR1 and CDR2 (germline): MNHEY, SVGAGI. The V gene lost 10 bases and the J gene lost 10 bases, with 19 bases spanning the gap. The length of the CDR3 is 12 residues.

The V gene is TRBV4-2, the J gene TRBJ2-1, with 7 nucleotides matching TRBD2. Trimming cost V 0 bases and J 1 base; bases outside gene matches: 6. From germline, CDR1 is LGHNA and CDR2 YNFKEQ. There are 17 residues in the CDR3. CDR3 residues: CASSQEWRGRSYNEQFF. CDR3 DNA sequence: TGTGCCAGCAGCCAAGAGTGGCGGGGGAGGTCCTACAATGAGCAGTTCTTC.

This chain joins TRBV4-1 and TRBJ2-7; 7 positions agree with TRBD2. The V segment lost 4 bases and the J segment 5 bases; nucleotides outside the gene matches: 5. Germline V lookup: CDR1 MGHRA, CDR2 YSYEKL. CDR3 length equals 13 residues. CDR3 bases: TGCGCCAGCAGCCCGGGGGGTTGGGACGAGCAGTACTTC. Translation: CASSPGGWDEQYF.

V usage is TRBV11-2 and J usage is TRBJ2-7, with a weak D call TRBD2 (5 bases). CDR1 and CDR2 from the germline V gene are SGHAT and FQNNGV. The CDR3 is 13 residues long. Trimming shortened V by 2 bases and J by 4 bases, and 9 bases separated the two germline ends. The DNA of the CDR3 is TGTGCCAGCAGCTTAAGCGGAAGTTACGAGCAGTACTTC. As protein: CASSLSGSYEQYF.

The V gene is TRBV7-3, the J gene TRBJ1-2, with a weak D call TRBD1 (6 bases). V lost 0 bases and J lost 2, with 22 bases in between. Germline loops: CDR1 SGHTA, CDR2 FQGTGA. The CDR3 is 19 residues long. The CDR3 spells CASSLTGRSGTSWNYGYTF. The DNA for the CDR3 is TGTGCCAGCAGCTTAACCGGTCGTTCTGGGACAAGTTGGAACTATGGCTACACCTTC.

The CDR3 DNA follows: TGTGCCAGCAAAATGCAGGGTGTAGACTATGGCTACACCTTC. Encoded protein: CASKMQGVDYGYTF. The chain carries TRBV6-5 and TRBJ1-2, with D possibly matching TRBD1 (5 bases). CDR3 size: 14 residues. Germline loops: CDR1 MNHEY, CDR2 SVGAGI. V lost 7 bases and J lost 3, with 15 bases in between.

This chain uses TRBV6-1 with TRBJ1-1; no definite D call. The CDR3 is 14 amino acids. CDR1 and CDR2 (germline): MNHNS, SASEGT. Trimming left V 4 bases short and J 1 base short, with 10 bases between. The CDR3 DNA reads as TGTGCCAGCAGTGTACGGGGAGGGAACACTGAAGCTTTCTTT. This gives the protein CASSVRGGNTEAFF.

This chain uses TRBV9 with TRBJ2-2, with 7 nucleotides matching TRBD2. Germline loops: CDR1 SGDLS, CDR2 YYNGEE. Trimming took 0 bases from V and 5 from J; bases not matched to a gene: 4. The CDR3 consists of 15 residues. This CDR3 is CASSVGGGVTGELFF. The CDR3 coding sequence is TGTGCCAGCAGCGTAGGTGGGGGGGTTACCGGGGAGCTGTTTTTT.

The CDR3 coding sequence is TGTGCCAGTAGGCGTGTCCCATCTGAGAGAGGCTACACCTTC. This gives the protein CASRRVPSERGYTF. The rearrangement links TRBV19 to TRBJ1-2; D is unclear. This CDR3 has 14 residues. The germline V and J ends were trimmed by 6 bases and 8 bases, with 19 bases remaining between them. CDR1 is LNHDA, CDR2 SQIVND, per germline (reference sequence).

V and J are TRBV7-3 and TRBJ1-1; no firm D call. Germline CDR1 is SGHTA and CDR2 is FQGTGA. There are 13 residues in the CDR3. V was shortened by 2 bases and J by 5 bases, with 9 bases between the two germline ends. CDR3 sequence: CASSLFRETEAFF. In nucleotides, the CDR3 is TGTGCCAGCAGCTTATTTCGGGAGACTGAAGCTTTCTTT.

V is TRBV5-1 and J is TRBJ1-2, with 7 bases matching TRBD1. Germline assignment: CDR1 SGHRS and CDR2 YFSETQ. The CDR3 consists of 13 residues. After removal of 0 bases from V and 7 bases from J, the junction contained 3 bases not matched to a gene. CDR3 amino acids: CASSLEGASGYTF. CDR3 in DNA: TGCGCCAGCAGCTTGGAGGGGGCTAGTGGCTACACCTTC.

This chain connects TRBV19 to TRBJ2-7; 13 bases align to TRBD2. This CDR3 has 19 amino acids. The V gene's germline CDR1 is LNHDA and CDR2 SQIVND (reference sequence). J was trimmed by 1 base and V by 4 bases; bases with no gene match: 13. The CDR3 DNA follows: TGTGCCAGTAGTAGGGGCAGGACTAGCGGGAGACGACGTTCCTACGAGCAGTACTTC. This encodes CASSRGRTSGRRRSYEQYF.

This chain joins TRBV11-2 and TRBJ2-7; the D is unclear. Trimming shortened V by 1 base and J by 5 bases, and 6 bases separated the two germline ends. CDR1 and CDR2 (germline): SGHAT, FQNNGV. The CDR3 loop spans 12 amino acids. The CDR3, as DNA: TGTGCCAGCAGCTTAGGAGGTAACGAGCAGTACTTC. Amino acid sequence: CASSLGGNEQYF.

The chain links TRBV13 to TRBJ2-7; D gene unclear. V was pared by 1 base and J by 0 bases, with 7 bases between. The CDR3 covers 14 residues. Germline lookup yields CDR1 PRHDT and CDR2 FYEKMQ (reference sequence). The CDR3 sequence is CASSLVATSYEQYF. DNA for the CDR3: TGTGCCAGCAGCTTAGTGGCAACCTCCTACGAGCAGTACTTC.

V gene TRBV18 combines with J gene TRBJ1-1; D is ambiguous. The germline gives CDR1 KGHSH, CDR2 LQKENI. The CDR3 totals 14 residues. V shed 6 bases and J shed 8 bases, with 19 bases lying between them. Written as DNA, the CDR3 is TGTGCCAGCTCGCTCTTCGAGGCCGCGGAAGAAGCTTTCTTT. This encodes CASSLFEAAEEAFF.

CDR3 DNA sequence: TGCGCCAGCAGCCAAAGAATAAGACAGGCTTATCAGCCCCAGCATTTT. Encoded protein: CASSQRIRQAYQPQHF. The chain combines TRBV4-1 with TRBJ1-5; tentative D call: TRBD1 (6 bases). The CDR3 has 16 amino acids. Germline loops: CDR1 MGHRA, CDR2 YSYEKL. Trimming removed 2 bases from V and 5 bases from J, with 16 bases in between.

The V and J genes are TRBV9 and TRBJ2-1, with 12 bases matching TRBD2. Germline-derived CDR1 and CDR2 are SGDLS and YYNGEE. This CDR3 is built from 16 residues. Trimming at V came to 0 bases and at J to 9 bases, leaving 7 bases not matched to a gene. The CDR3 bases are TGTGCCAGCAGCGTAGAGACTAGCGGGAGACCACGTGAGCAGTTCTTC. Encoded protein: CASSVETSGRPREQFF.

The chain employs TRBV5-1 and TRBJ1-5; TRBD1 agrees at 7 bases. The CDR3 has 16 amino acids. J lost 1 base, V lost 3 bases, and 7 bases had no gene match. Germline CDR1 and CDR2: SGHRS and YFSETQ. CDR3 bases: TGCGCCAGCAGCTCCGGGACAGCTATGAGCAATCAGCCCCAGCATTTT. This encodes CASSSGTAMSNQPQHF.

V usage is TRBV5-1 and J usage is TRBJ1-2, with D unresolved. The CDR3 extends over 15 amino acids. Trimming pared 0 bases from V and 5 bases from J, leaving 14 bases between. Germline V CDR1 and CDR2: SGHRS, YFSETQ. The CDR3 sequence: CASSLDPARPYGYTF. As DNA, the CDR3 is TGCGCCAGCAGCTTGGACCCCGCCAGGCCGTATGGCTACACCTTC.